The 10 T cell receptor beta chains reported below all come from one sample, sequenced in a study of graft-versus-host responses after intestinal transplantation. Clones were read by immunoSEQ multiplex PCR, and TCRdb kept only the in-frame ones, dropping some. The sample lists around 26,000 clones; approximately 94% were seen once. The sample consisted of PBMCs, taken 156 days after intestinal transplant. The receptors were sampled from a human patient who received an intestinal transplant, so some T cells may come from the graft donor.

V is TRBV18 and J is TRBJ2-7; 8 positions match TRBD1. The CDR3 is made up of 15 amino acids. The V segment lost 3 bases and the J segment 0 bases; nucleotides outside the gene matches: 4. Germline V gene data show CDR1 as KGHSH and CDR2 as LQKENI. CDR3 sequence: CASSPTGASSYEQYF. The CDR3 region has the DNA TGTGCCAGCTCACCGACAGGGGCGAGCTCCTACGAGCAGTACTTC.

This chain links TRBV6-5 with TRBJ1-4; 8 nucleotides match TRBD1. V lost 0 bases to trimming and J lost 10 bases; unmatched junction nucleotides: 1. There are 13 residues in the CDR3. Germline CDR1 MNHEY, CDR2 SVGAGI. The CDR3: CASSYSQGAKLFF. The CDR3 DNA follows: TGTGCCAGCAGTTACTCGCAGGGGGCAAAACTGTTTTTT.

The chain combines TRBV11-1 with TRBJ2-5; TRBD2 matches at 9 bases. CDR3 length equals 15 residues. Germline CDR1 reads SGHAT; CDR2 reads FQDESV (reference sequence). With V trimmed by 6 bases and J by 5 bases, 10 bases remained unmatched. The CDR3, as DNA: TGTGCCAGCAGTTTCCGACTAGCGGCCCCTGAGACCCAGTACTTC. Protein: CASSFRLAAPETQYF.

This chain uses TRBV23-1 with TRBJ1-6; possibly TRBD1 for D (6 bases). TRBV23-1 is identified as an open reading frame with a role that is uncertain. This CDR3 contains 18 residues. V was shortened by 0 bases and J by 9 bases, with 21 bases between the two germline ends. The CDR3 loop is CASSQSPRQGPRVSPLHF. Written as DNA, the CDR3 is TGCGCCAGCAGTCAATCTCCGCGGCAGGGGCCTAGGGTTTCACCCCTCCACTTT.

The chain carries TRBV27 and TRBJ1-1; the D is unclear. Trimming left V 3 bases short and J 3 bases short, with 11 bases between. CDR1 is MNHEY and CDR2 is SMNVEV in the germline V gene (reference sequence). This CDR3 contains 14 residues. In nucleotides, the CDR3 is TGTGCCAGCAGTTTTTTATCGAGCTACACTGAAGCTTTCTTT. Amino acid sequence: CASSFLSSYTEAFF.

V and J are TRBV7-3 and TRBJ2-2; 12 nucleotides align to TRBD2. In germline, CDR1 is SGHTA, CDR2 FQGTGA. V was pared by 2 bases and J by 4 bases, with 5 bases of the junction left unmatched. The CDR3 has 17 amino acids. This CDR3 reads CASSLELAGGLTGELFF. The CDR3, as DNA: TGTGCCAGCAGCTTAGAACTAGCGGGGGGCCTCACCGGGGAGCTGTTTTTT. Variable domain in full (rest from reference TRBV7-3 and TRBJ2-2): GAGVSQTPSNKVTEKGKYVELRCDPISGHTALYWYRQSLGQGPEFLIYFQGTGAADDSGLPNDRFFAVRPEGSVSTLKIQRTERGDSAVYLCASSLELAGGLTGELFFGEGSRLTVL.

The chain links TRBV7-2 to TRBJ2-7, with D uncertain. This CDR3 has 13 amino acids. V was shortened by 1 base and J by 7 bases, with 11 bases between the two germline ends. Per germline, CDR1 SGHTA and CDR2 FQGNSA. The CDR3: CASSLGRPGEQYF. CDR3 bases: TGTGCCAGCAGCTTAGGCAGGCCAGGAGAGCAGTACTTC.

This chain uses TRBV28 with TRBJ2-1; 11 positions agree with TRBD2. Trimming removed 3 bases from V and 5 bases from J; junction bases left unmatched: 9. This CDR3 comprises 17 residues. Germline V CDR1 and CDR2: MDHEN, SYDVKM. The CDR3 bases are TGTGCCAGCAGTTTTCAAGGCGGGACTAGCGGTCACAATGAGCAGTTCTTC. This codes for CASSFQGGTSGHNEQFF.

The chain combines TRBV13 with TRBJ2-1, with TRBD2 matching over 12 bases. V lost 3 bases, J lost 7 bases, and 7 bases stayed unmatched. This CDR3 comprises 16 residues. The germline V gene has CDR1 PRHDT and CDR2 FYEKMQ (reference sequence). The CDR3 loop reads CASSFWTSGTINEQFF. The CDR3 DNA is TGTGCCAGCAGCTTCTGGACTAGCGGGACCATAAATGAGCAGTTCTTC. Based on the CDR3 plus reference TRBV13 and TRBJ2-1, the full variable domain is AAGVIQSPRHLIKEKRETATLKCYPIPRHDTVYWYQQGPGQDPQFLISFYEKMQSDKGSIPDRFSAQQFSDYHSELNMSSLELGDSALYFCASSFWTSGTINEQFFGPGTRLTVL.

V gene TRBV12-5 combines with J gene TRBJ2-3; either TRBD1 or TRBD2 may fit D (5 bases each). Trimming shortened V by 0 bases and J by 0 bases, and 19 bases separated the two germline ends. Germline values: CDR1 LGHNT, CDR2 FRNRAP. The CDR3 has 19 amino acids. CDR3 DNA: TGTGCTAGTGGTTTGGTATCCGGGGCTAAAAAGCTTAGCACAGATACGCAGTATTTT. It is translated as CASGLVSGAKKLSTDTQYF.